Listed below are T cell receptor beta chains from one sample, sequenced in a study of control samples from healthy donors and cancer patients. Data came from immunoSEQ multiplex PCR; TCRdb stores just in-frame clones and leaves some out. The sample records around 94,000 clones, approximately 90% being singletons. Sequenced sample: blood. The receptors were gathered from a woman between 50 and 59 years old in good health. Both conserved end residues are part of each CDR3. Fields, in order: V gene, D gene, J gene, clone size, CDR3 length, CDR3 protein, CDR3 DNA. The D gene is left open where the match is weak. Where a row states a size, it is once, few, many or the class of an expanded clone; other rows omit it.

TRBV11-1,NA,TRBJ1-6,NA,14,CVSSLGGRLSPLHF,TGTGTCAGCAGCTTAGGGGGACGGCTTTCACCCCTCCACTTT
TRBV7-8,TRBD1,TRBJ2-7,NA,16,CASSPPPGTGKDEQYF,TGTGCCAGCAGCCCCCCCCCGGGGACAGGGAAGGACGAGCAGTACTTC
TRBV18,NA,TRBJ1-2,NA,16,CASSPGGLEIGYGYTF,TGTGCCAGCTCACCCGGAGGGCTGGAGATCGGCTATGGCTACACCTTC
TRBV5-1,TRBD2,TRBJ2-1,NA,15,CASSAALAEYNEQFF,TGCGCCAGCAGCGCGGCACTAGCGGAGTACAATGAGCAGTTCTTC
TRBV5-1,NA,TRBJ2-5,NA,13,CASSLKGGETQYF,TGCGCCAGCAGCTTGAAGGGGGGGGAGACCCAGTACTTC
TRBV7-6,TRBD1,TRBJ1-5,NA,14,CASSLGGGGQAQHF,TGTGCCAGCAGCTTAGGGGGAGGAGGACAGGCCCAGCATTTT
TRBV7-8,TRBD1,TRBJ1-6,NA,15,CASSLGTGIDSPLHF,TGTGCCAGCAGCTTAGGGACAGGGATTGATTCACCCCTCCACTTT
TRBV18,NA,TRBJ1-6,NA,17,CASSPSAVSSYNSPLHF,TGTGCCAGCTCACCTTCGGCAGTGAGCTCCTATAATTCACCCCTCCACTTT
TRBV20-1,NA,TRBJ2-7,once,14,CSASKASEPYEQYF,TGCAGTGCTAGTAAGGCTAGCGAGCCCTACGAGCAGTACTTC
TRBV11-2,NA,TRBJ2-2,once,16,CASSLAKGPNTGELFF,TGTGCCAGCAGCTTAGCCAAGGGCCCGAACACCGGGGAGCTGTTTTTT
TRBV2,TRBD1,TRBJ1-4,NA,13,CASRPDRGEKLFF,TGTGCCAGCAGACCCGACAGGGGGGAAAAACTGTTTTTT
TRBV12-3/TRBV12-4,NA,TRBJ2-2,few,13,CASSRHSTGELFF,TGTGCCAGCAGCCGACACTCCACCGGGGAGCTGTTTTTT
TRBV11-2,NA,TRBJ2-5,NA,12,CASSSPAETQYF,TGTGCCAGCAGCTCGCCTGCAGAGACCCAGTACTTC
TRBV28,NA,TRBJ2-5,NA,11,CACSGAETQYF,TGTGCTTGTAGCGGCGCGGAGACCCAGTACTTC
TRBV19,TRBD1,TRBJ1-2,NA,15,CASSTSRDSNYGYTF,TGTGCCAGTAGTACTAGCCGGGACAGTAACTATGGCTACACCTTC
TRBV28,NA,TRBJ1-3,NA,18,CASSLSLGGRSSGNTIYF,TGTGCCAGCAGCCTTTCCCTGGGGGGTCGGAGCTCTGGAAACACCATATATTTT
TRBV7-6,TRBD1,TRBJ1-2,NA,17,CASSLTDRGRGDYGYTF,TGTGCCAGCAGCTTGACGGACAGGGGAAGGGGGGACTATGGCTACACCTTC
TRBV7-3,NA,TRBJ1-2,NA,13,CASSLTLGGGYTF,TGTGCCAGCAGCTTAACGTTGGGAGGAGGCTACACCTTC
TRBV15,NA,TRBJ1-1,NA,15,CATSSLRGGRTEAFF,TGTGCCACCAGCTCATTACGGGGGGGACGAACTGAAGCTTTCTTT
TRBV20-1,NA,TRBJ1-2,once,11,CSARQGHGYTF,TGCAGTGCTAGGCAGGGGCATGGCTACACCTTC
TRBV18,NA,TRBJ2-3,NA,14,CASSGDWGTDTQYF,TGTGCCAGCTCAGGGGACTGGGGCACAGATACGCAGTATTTT
TRBV6-2/TRBV6-3,NA,TRBJ1-5,NA,16,CASSYSSRVRNQPQHF,TGTGCCAGCAGTTACTCATCCAGGGTGCGCAATCAGCCCCAGCATTTT
TRBV2,NA,TRBJ1-1,NA,15,CAGGAGTAKGNEAFF,TGTGCCGGAGGGGCGGGGACCGCCAAGGGTAATGAAGCTTTCTTT
TRBV4-3,NA,TRBJ2-7,NA,13,CASSQDVPYEQYF,TGCGCCAGCAGCCAAGATGTCCCCTACGAGCAGTACTTC
TRBV5-6,NA,TRBJ1-2,NA,13,CASSLDRGHGYTF,TGTGCCAGCAGCTTGGATCGGGGCCATGGCTACACCTTC
TRBV19,TRBD1,TRBJ1-3,NA,16,CASRTIDRGLGNTIYF,TGTGCCAGTAGGACCATAGACAGGGGGCTTGGAAACACCATATATTTT
TRBV19,NA,TRBJ2-1,NA,14,CASSIITRGNEQFF,TGTGCCAGTAGTATCATAACGAGGGGGAATGAGCAGTTCTTC
TRBV5-6,NA,TRBJ1-5,NA,15,CASNKRGLGNQPQHF,TGTGCCAGCAATAAGAGGGGGTTAGGCAATCAGCCCCAGCATTTT
TRBV6-5,NA,TRBJ2-1,once,15,CASSYSGLRLNEQFF,TGTGCCAGCAGTTACTCAGGGCTCCGCCTCAATGAGCAGTTCTTC
TRBV5-1,NA,TRBJ2-7,NA,15,CASKVQGLGPYEQYF,TGCGCCAGCAAGGTCCAGGGGCTAGGCCCCTACGAGCAGTACTTC
TRBV4-1,NA,TRBJ2-1,NA,14,CASSQEEQLNEQFF,TGCGCCAGCAGCCAAGAAGAACAGCTCAATGAGCAGTTCTTC
TRBV4-2,NA,TRBJ1-2,once,12,CASSQVNSGYTF,TGTGCCAGCAGCCAGGTCAACAGCGGCTACACCTTC
TRBV7-9,NA,TRBJ1-1,NA,14,CASSFQGLNTEAFF,TGTGCCAGCAGCTTCCAGGGGTTGAACACTGAAGCTTTCTTT
TRBV7-9,NA,TRBJ2-5,NA,14,CASSLGLGGETQYF,TGTGCCAGCAGCTTAGGGCTCGGTGGGGAGACCCAGTACTTC
TRBV19,NA,TRBJ1-2,NA,14,CASSITGLSYGYTF,TGTGCCAGTAGTATCACAGGACTTTCTTATGGCTACACCTTC
TRBV2,NA,TRBJ1-2,few,12,CASSRDDPVGTF,TGTGCCAGCAGCCGCGACGATCCCGTGGGGACCTTC
TRBV20-1,TRBD2,TRBJ2-1,NA,15,CSASPGLAAYNEQFF,TGCAGTGCTAGTCCGGGTCTAGCGGCTTACAATGAGCAGTTCTTC
TRBV6-2/TRBV6-3,NA,TRBJ1-2,once,17,CASSYSVRGRRDYGYTF,TGTGCCAGCAGTTACTCGGTCAGGGGACGAAGGGACTATGGCTACACCTTC
TRBV5-1,TRBD2,TRBJ2-7,NA,13,CASSLRGDYEQYF,TGCGCCAGCAGCTTGCGGGGGGACTACGAGCAGTACTTC
TRBV4-1,TRBD1,TRBJ1-6,few,15,CASSQEGQGNSPLHF,TGCGCCAGCAGCCAAGAAGGACAGGGTAATTCACCCCTCCACTTT
TRBV3-1/TRBV3-2,TRBD2,TRBJ2-3,NA,19,CASSRLPTSGGSSTDTQYF,TGTGCCAGCAGCCGCCTCCCAACTAGCGGGGGGTCGTCCACAGATACGCAGTATTTT
TRBV19,TRBD1,TRBJ1-1,once,15,CASTRSTQENRGAFF,TGTGCCAGTACGCGTTCCACACAGGAGAACAGGGGAGCTTTCTTT
TRBV12-3/TRBV12-4,TRBD1,TRBJ2-7,NA,13,CASNQRGRYEQYF,TGTGCCAGCAATCAGAGGGGGCGCTACGAGCAGTACTTC
TRBV2,NA,TRBJ1-2,NA,13,CASSGRASYGYTF,TGTGCCAGCAGTGGTAGGGCATCTTATGGCTACACCTTC
TRBV25-1,NA,TRBJ1-2,few,14,CASSESRSNYGYTF,TGTGCCAGCAGTGAATCCAGGTCTAACTATGGCTACACCTTC
TRBV19,NA,TRBJ1-3,once,12,CASITGGNTIYF,TGTGCCAGTATCACAGGTGGAAACACCATATATTTT
TRBV6-5,NA,TRBJ2-1,NA,11,CASEKAAEQFF,TGTGCCAGCGAGAAGGCCGCAGAGCAGTTCTTC
TRBV5-1,TRBD2,TRBJ2-7,few,16,CASSLAGGIPAYEQYF,TGCGCCAGCAGCTTGGCCGGGGGGATACCAGCCTACGAGCAGTACTTC
TRBV12-5,NA,TRBJ2-7,NA,12,CASGPTSYEQYF,TGTGCTAGTGGCCCGACTAGCTACGAGCAGTACTTC
TRBV24-1,TRBD2,TRBJ2-7,NA,15,CATSDPSGSSYEQYF,TGTGCCACCAGTGATCCTAGCGGGTCCTCCTACGAGCAGTACTTC
TRBV18,TRBD1,TRBJ2-7,NA,16,CASSLDRGRSENEQYF,TGTGCCAGCTCCCTCGACAGGGGGCGCTCCGAGAACGAGCAGTACTTC
TRBV29-1,TRBD1,TRBJ2-3,NA,14,CSVSRDRGTDTQYF,TGCAGCGTTTCCCGGGACAGGGGAACAGATACGCAGTATTTT
TRBV29-1,NA,TRBJ1-5,NA,13,CSVELSSNQPQHF,TGCAGCGTTGAATTAAGTAGCAATCAGCCCCAGCATTTT
TRBV7-7,TRBD1,TRBJ2-3,once,14,CASSLTGKGDTQYF,TGTGCCAGCAGCTTGACAGGGAAGGGTGATACGCAGTATTTT
TRBV28,NA,TRBJ1-1,few,15,CASSPSEGKHTEAFF,TGTGCCAGCAGTCCCTCCGAGGGAAAGCACACTGAAGCTTTCTTT